A selection of T cell receptor beta chains follows, all from one sample in a study of metastatic and nonmetastatic thyroid tumors. From the PCR reads, TCRdb re-called clones with MiXCR. There are around 30,000 clones in the sample; about a fifth occur only once, and less than 4% lies in the top ten. The sample comprised tumor tissue. These receptors were collected from a male donor with papillary thyroid cancer or a benign thyroid nodule (not recorded which). Some clones in this sample may be carry-over from other donors' samples. The CDR3 runs from the conserved cysteine through the conserved F or W. Fields, in order: CDR3 DNA, CDR3 protein, V gene, clone size, D gene, J gene. A D gene is named only where the DNA matches it firmly. Rows may omit the clone size; those that give it use once, few, many or a size class.

DNA: TGTGCCAGCAGTTTAATCGGACAGGGGGCCGCCGGGGAGCTGTTTTTT
CDR3: CASSLIGQGAAGELFF
V: TRBV28
size: many
D: TRBD1
J: TRBJ2-2

DNA: TGTGCCACCAGCAGCGACAGCTATGGCTACACCTTC
CDR3: CATSSDSYGYTF
V: TRBV15
size: many
D: -
J: TRBJ1-2

DNA: TGTGCCAGCAGGAAACCCGGGTTAGACAATGAGCAGTTCTTC
CDR3: CASRKPGLDNEQFF
V: TRBV5-4
size: many
D: -
J: TRBJ2-1

DNA: TGCGCCAGCACGGGCGGGGGGGCGGACGGCTACACCTTC
CDR3: CASTGGGADGYTF
V: TRBV5-1
size: few
D: -
J: TRBJ1-2

DNA: TGTGCCACCAGCGCAAACAGGGGAGGCAATCAGCCCCAGCATTTT
CDR3: CATSANRGGNQPQHF
V: TRBV15
size: few
D: TRBD1
J: TRBJ1-5

DNA: TGCAGTGCTAGTGCAGGCCAACCCTACGAGCAGTACTTC
CDR3: CSASAGQPYEQYF
V: TRBV20-1
size: -
D: -
J: TRBJ2-7

DNA: TGTGCCAGCAGGAGAGGGACTAGCGAGTACTTC
CDR3: CASRRGTSEYF
V: TRBV11-2
size: many
D: TRBD2
J: TRBJ2-7

DNA: TGTGCCAGCAGCTTGGGCGGGGGAAGCCGGCCCCAGCATTTT
CDR3: CASSLGGGSRPQHF
V: TRBV7-8
size: -
D: -
J: TRBJ1-5

DNA: TGTGCCAGTAGTAAACGCGGCGCCTACGAGCAGTACTTC
CDR3: CASSKRGAYEQYF
V: TRBV19
size: many
D: -
J: TRBJ2-7

DNA: TGTGCCAGCAGGGCGACAGGGCCCACCGGGGAGCTGTTTTTT
CDR3: CASRATGPTGELFF
V: TRBV2
size: many
D: TRBD1
J: TRBJ2-2

DNA: TGTGCCGACAGCTTAGGGGAGACCCAGTACTTC
CDR3: CADSLGETQYF
V: TRBV11-2
size: few
D: -
J: TRBJ2-5

DNA: TGTGCCAGCAGCTCGCCTGAGGCTGGGGCCAACGTCCTGACTTTC
CDR3: CASSSPEAGANVLTF
V: TRBV5-6
size: many
D: -
J: TRBJ2-6

DNA: TGTGCCAGCAGTGAAGGGGGGGCACCTGGGGCCAACGTCCTGACTTTC
CDR3: CASSEGGAPGANVLTF
V: TRBV6-2/TRBV6-3
size: -
D: -
J: TRBJ2-6

DNA: TGTGCCTGGAGTGTATCAGGGATCAATCAGCCCCAGCATTTT
CDR3: CAWSVSGINQPQHF
V: TRBV30
size: many
D: -
J: TRBJ1-5

DNA: TGTGCCAGCAGTGAAGGTAGGGGGGCGGCATGGGAGCAGTACTTC
CDR3: CASSEGRGAAWEQYF
V: TRBV25-1
size: -
D: -
J: TRBJ2-7

DNA: TGTGCCAGCAGCTTAGGAGGACAGGGGGGGGAGACCCAGTACTTC
CDR3: CASSLGGQGGETQYF
V: TRBV7-9
size: medium-sized
D: TRBD1
J: TRBJ2-5

DNA: TGTGCCACCAGCAGGGAACAGGGGGATCCGTACTTC
CDR3: CATSREQGDPYF
V: TRBV15
size: many
D: TRBD1
J: TRBJ2-7

DNA: TGTGCCAGTAAGGGGGAGGGCCGGGGGACAGATACGCAGTATTTT
CDR3: CASKGEGRGTDTQYF
V: TRBV19
size: -
D: -
J: TRBJ2-3

DNA: TGTGCCAGCAGTCTACAGGGAAATCAGCCCCAGCATTTT
CDR3: CASSLQGNQPQHF
V: TRBV6-2/TRBV6-3
size: few
D: -
J: TRBJ1-5

DNA: TGTGCCAGCAGCTCCGGGAGCTATGGCTACACCTTC
CDR3: CASSSGSYGYTF
V: TRBV11-3
size: -
D: -
J: TRBJ1-2

DNA: TGTGCCAGCGTCGCCCGGCGGTCGGCTCCGAACACTGAAGCTTTCTTT
CDR3: CASVARRSAPNTEAFF
V: TRBV28
size: medium-sized
D: -
J: TRBJ1-1

DNA: TGTGCCAGTCAGGGGCAGCGGAGAGTCACATATACGCAGTATTTT
CDR3: CASQGQRRVTYTQYF
V: TRBV6-2/TRBV6-3
size: few
D: -
J: TRBJ2-3

DNA: TGCGCCAGCAGCGTAGGACTAGGGCCTATTGATGAGCAGTTCTTC
CDR3: CASSVGLGPIDEQFF
V: TRBV9
size: -
D: TRBD2
J: TRBJ2-1

DNA: TGTGCCAGCAGCTGGGTGGGGGGGGACTATGGCTACACCTTC
CDR3: CASSWVGGDYGYTF
V: TRBV7-2
size: -
D: -
J: TRBJ1-2

DNA: TGTGCCAGCAGTCAAGGCGGGATCTACTACGAGCAGTACTTC
CDR3: CASSQGGIYYEQYF
V: TRBV12-3/TRBV12-4
size: medium-sized
D: -
J: TRBJ2-7

DNA: TGTGCCAGCAGTGAAGGACCATCCACTGAAGCTTTCTTT
CDR3: CASSEGPSTEAFF
V: TRBV12-3/TRBV12-4
size: -
D: -
J: TRBJ1-1

DNA: TGTGCCAGTGGACCTGGACAGGGTGGGACAGATACGCAGTATTTT
CDR3: CASGPGQGGTDTQYF
V: TRBV12-3/TRBV12-4
size: -
D: TRBD1
J: TRBJ2-3

DNA: TGTGCCAGCAGCGTCGGGACTAGCGGGAGGAGAGCAGATACGCAGTATTTT
CDR3: CASSVGTSGRRADTQYF
V: TRBV9
size: many
D: TRBD2
J: TRBJ2-3

DNA: TGTGCCATCAGTCGGGGTAGCAATCAGCCCCAGCATTTT
CDR3: CAISRGSNQPQHF
V: TRBV12-3/TRBV12-4
size: few
D: -
J: TRBJ1-5

DNA: TGTGCCAGCAGCTTAGAGTGGGGGGGTCCCTACGAGCAGTACTTC
CDR3: CASSLEWGGPYEQYF
V: TRBV19
size: -
D: TRBD2
J: TRBJ2-7

DNA: TGTGCCAGTATTATAGCGGGACTAGCGGGAGGGCCCTCCCCCCGAGAGACCCAGTACTTC
CDR3: CASIIAGLAGGPSPRETQYF
V: TRBV19
size: -
D: TRBD2
J: TRBJ2-5

DNA: TGTGCCAGCAGTTACGGGGCTAATCAAGGAGCCGTCTACGAGCAGTACTTC
CDR3: CASSYGANQGAVYEQYF
V: TRBV6-6
size: medium-sized
D: -
J: TRBJ2-7

DNA: TGCGCCAGCAGTGGGGTCGGGATGGAAGAGACCCAGTACTTC
CDR3: CASSGVGMEETQYF
V: TRBV10-1
size: few
D: -
J: TRBJ2-5

DNA: TGTGCCAGCAGTCTTAGCGGATACACCGGGGAGCTGTTTTTT
CDR3: CASSLSGYTGELFF
V: TRBV27
size: -
D: -
J: TRBJ2-2

DNA: TGTGCCAGCCCACCCGGGACGGGGAACACTGAAGCTTTCTTT
CDR3: CASPPGTGNTEAFF
V: TRBV18
size: -
D: -
J: TRBJ1-1

DNA: TGCAGTGCTAGGAGCCAAGGTCTGACCACTGAAGCTTTCTTT
CDR3: CSARSQGLTTEAFF
V: TRBV20-1
size: many
D: -
J: TRBJ1-1

DNA: TGCAGCGTTGCGGTGACGGAAACGCACTGCTACACCTTC
CDR3: CSVAVTETHCYTF
V: TRBV29-1
size: few
D: -
J: TRBJ1-2

DNA: TGTGCCAGCAGTTACTCGACAGGGCGCGGGATGGAGACCCAGTACTTC
CDR3: CASSYSTGRGMETQYF
V: TRBV6-5
size: many
D: -
J: TRBJ2-5

DNA: TGTGCCAGCATGAACAGGGTTGGCGAGCAGTACTTC
CDR3: CASMNRVGEQYF
V: TRBV28
size: -
D: -
J: TRBJ2-7

DNA: TGCAGTGCTCGGGCGGGACAAGGGACTATCGGGAGTAAAGAGCAGTGCTTC
CDR3: CSARAGQGTIGSKEQCF
V: TRBV20-1
size: -
D: -
J: TRBJ2-7

DNA: TGCAGTGCCCGCTCCACCAACTACGAGCAGTACTTC
CDR3: CSARSTNYEQYF
V: TRBV20-1
size: medium-sized
D: -
J: TRBJ2-7

DNA: TGTGCCAGCTCACCCGGCAGGGACGAGCAGTACTTC
CDR3: CASSPGRDEQYF
V: TRBV18
size: many
D: -
J: TRBJ2-7

DNA: TGCAGTGCTTCTAGGACCAGGGTCCAAGAGACCCAGTACTTC
CDR3: CSASRTRVQETQYF
V: TRBV20-1
size: many
D: -
J: TRBJ2-5

DNA: TGTGCCAGCAGACGATCTAGCGGAGTGAGGGATCAGTACTTC
CDR3: CASRRSSGVRDQYF
V: TRBV6-1
size: few
D: TRBD2
J: TRBJ2-7

DNA: TGTGCCAGCAGCCACGGACTAGCGGGGGTCACCGGGGAGCTGTTTTTT
CDR3: CASSHGLAGVTGELFF
V: TRBV7-2
size: many
D: TRBD2
J: TRBJ2-2